This paragraph covers one TCR beta chain sequence. This entry is derived from a study of T-cell memory formation after mild COVID-19. TCRdb reanalysed the 5' RACE reads using MiXCR and keeps one entry per CDR3 protein. The sample includes a few hundred thousand distinct CDR3 sequences, approximately 9% seen only once; the top ten take 20% to 25%. Sequencing used PBMCs or a T cell subset sorted from them (not recorded which). This sequence originates from a man younger than 35 who had mild COVID-19 (a few samples of this study predate the infection). Cell type and time point are not known.

CDR3 in amino acids: CAIKLSAGDTQYF. DNA for the CDR3: TGTGCCATCAAATTGTCAGCCGGAGATACGCAGTATTTT. V and J are TRBV7-2 and TRBJ2-3; no clear D. Deletions cut 10 bases from V and 5 bases from J, with 16 bases between. This CDR3 is 13 amino acids long. Per germline, CDR1 SGHTA and CDR2 FQGNSA. The full variable domain, its missing parts supplied by reference TRBV7-2 and TRBJ2-3, is GAGVSQSPSNKVTEKGKDVELRCDPISGHTALYWYRQSLGQGLEFLIYFQGNSAPDKSGLPSDRFSAERTGGSVSTLTIQRTQQEDSAVYLCAIKLSAGDTQYFGPGTRLTVL.